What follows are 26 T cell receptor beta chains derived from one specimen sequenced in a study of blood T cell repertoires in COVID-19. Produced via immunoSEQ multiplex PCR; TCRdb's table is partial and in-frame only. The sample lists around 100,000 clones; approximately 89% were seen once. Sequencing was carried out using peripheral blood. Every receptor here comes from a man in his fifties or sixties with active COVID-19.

CDR3 sequence (DNA): TGTGCCAGTAGTGCAAGCGGGGGATACACCGGGGAGCTGTTTTTT. This gives the protein CASSASGGYTGELFF. The gene calls are TRBV19 and TRBJ2-2; 8 bases are shared with TRBD2. Looked up from germline, CDR1 is LNHDA and CDR2 is SQIVND (reference sequence). V was clipped by 5 bases and J by 3 bases; unmatched bases: 5. The CDR3 consists of 15 residues.

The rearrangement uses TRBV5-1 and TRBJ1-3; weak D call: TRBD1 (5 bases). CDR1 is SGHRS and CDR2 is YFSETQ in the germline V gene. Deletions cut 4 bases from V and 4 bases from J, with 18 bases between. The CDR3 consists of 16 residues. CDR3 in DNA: TGCGCCAGCAGCCCGGGGACCTCCAGCGGGGGAAACACCATATATTTT. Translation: CASSPGTSSGGNTIYF.

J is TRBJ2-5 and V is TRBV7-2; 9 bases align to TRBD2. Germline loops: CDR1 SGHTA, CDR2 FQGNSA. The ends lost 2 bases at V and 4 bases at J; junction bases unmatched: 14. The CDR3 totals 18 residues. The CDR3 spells CASSLRASGTPWGETQYF. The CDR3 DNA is TGTGCCAGCAGCTTAAGGGCTAGCGGGACCCCCTGGGGAGAGACCCAGTACTTC.

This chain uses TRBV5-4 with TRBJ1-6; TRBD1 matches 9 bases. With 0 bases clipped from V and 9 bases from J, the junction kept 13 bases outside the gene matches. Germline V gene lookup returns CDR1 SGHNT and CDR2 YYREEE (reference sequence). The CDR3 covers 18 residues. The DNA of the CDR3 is TGTGCCAGCAGCTTGGCCAAGGGGACAGGGACTGTCACTTCACCCCTCCACTTT. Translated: CASSLAKGTGTVTSPLHF.

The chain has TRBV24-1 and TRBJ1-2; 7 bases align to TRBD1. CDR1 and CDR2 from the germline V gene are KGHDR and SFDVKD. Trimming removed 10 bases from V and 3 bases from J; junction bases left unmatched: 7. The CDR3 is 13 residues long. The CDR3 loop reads CATQPGQYYGYTF. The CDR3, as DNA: TGTGCCACGCAACCGGGACAGTACTATGGCTACACCTTC.

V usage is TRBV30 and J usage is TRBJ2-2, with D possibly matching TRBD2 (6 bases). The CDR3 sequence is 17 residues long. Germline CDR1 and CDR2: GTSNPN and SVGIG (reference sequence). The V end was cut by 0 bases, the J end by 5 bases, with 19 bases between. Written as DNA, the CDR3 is TGTGCCTGGAGTGTATTTTCTATGGGAGGCCTTACCGGGGAGCTGTTTTTT. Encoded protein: CAWSVFSMGGLTGELFF.

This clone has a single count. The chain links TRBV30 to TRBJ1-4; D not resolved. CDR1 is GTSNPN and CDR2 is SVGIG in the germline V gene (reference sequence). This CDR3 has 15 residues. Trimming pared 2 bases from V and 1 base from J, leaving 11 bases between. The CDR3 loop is CAWSPTGGTNEKLFF. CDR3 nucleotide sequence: TGTGCCTGGAGTCCTACGGGTGGAACTAATGAAAAACTGTTTTTT.

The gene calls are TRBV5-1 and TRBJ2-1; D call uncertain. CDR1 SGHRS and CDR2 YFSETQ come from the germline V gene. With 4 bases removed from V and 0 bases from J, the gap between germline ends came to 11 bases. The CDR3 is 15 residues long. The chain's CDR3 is CASSVEISSYNEQFF. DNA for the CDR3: TGCGCCAGCAGCGTTGAAATTAGCTCCTACAATGAGCAGTTCTTC. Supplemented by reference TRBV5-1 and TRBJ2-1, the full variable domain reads KAGVTQTPRYLIKTRGQQVTLSCSPISGHRSVSWYQQTPGQGLQFLFEYFSETQRNKGNFPGRFSGRQFSNSRSEMNVSTLELGDSALYLCASSVEISSYNEQFFGPGTRLTVL.

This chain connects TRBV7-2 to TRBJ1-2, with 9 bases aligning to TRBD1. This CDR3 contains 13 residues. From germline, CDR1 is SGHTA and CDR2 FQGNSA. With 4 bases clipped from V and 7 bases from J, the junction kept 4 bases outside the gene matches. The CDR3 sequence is CASSSGQGIGYTF. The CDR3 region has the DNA TGTGCCAGCAGCTCGGGACAGGGTATTGGCTACACCTTC. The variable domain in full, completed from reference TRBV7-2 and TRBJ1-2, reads GAGVSQSPSNKVTEKGKDVELRCDPISGHTALYWYRQSLGQGLEFLIYFQGNSAPDKSGLPSDRFSAERTGGSVSTLTIQRTQQEDSAVYLCASSSGQGIGYTFGSGTRLTVV.

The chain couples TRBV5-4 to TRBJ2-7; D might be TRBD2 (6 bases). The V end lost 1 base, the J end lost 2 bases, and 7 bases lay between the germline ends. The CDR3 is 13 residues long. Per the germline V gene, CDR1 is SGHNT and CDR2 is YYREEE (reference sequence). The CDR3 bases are TGTGCCAGCAGCTTGACGGGGGCCTACGAGCAGTACGTC. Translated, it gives CASSLTGAYEQYV.

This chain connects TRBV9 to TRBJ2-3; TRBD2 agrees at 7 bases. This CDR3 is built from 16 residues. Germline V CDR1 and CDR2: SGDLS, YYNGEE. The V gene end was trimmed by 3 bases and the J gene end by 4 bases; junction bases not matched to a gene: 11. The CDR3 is CASSARGGESADTQYF. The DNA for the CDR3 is TGTGCCAGCAGCGCCCGGGGAGGGGAATCCGCAGATACGCAGTATTTT.

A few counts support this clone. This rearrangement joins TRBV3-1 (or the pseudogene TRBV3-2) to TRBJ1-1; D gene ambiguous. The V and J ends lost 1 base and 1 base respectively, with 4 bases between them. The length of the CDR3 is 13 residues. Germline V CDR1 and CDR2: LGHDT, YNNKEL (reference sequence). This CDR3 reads CASSQVRNTEAFF. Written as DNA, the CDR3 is TGTGCCAGCAGCCAAGTGCGGAACACTGAAGCTTTCTTT.

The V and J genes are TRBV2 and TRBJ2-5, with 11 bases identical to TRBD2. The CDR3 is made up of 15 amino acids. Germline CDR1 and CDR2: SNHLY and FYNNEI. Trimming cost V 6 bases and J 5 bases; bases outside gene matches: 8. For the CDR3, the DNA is TGTGCCAGCAGGGGTAGCGGGGGGGCCGTGGAGACCCAGTACTTC. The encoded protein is CASRGSGGAVETQYF.

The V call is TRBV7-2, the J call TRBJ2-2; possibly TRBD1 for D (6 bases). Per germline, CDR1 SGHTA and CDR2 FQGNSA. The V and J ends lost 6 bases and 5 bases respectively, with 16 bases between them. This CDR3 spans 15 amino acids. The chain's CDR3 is CASSPGEWATGELFF. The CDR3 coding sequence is TGTGCCAGCAGTCCAGGGGAATGGGCGACCGGGGAGCTGTTTTTT. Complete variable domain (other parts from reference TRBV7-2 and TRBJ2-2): GAGVSQSPSNKVTEKGKDVELRCDPISGHTALYWYRQSLGQGLEFLIYFQGNSAPDKSGLPSDRFSAERTGGSVSTLTIQRTQQEDSAVYLCASSPGEWATGELFFGEGSRLTVL.

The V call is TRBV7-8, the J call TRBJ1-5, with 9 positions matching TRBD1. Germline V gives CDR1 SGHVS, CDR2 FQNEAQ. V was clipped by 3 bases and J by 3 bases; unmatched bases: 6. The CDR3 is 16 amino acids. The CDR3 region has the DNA TGTGCCAGCAGCTTGGCCGGGACAGGGAACAATCAGCCCCAGCATTTT. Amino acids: CASSLAGTGNNQPQHF.

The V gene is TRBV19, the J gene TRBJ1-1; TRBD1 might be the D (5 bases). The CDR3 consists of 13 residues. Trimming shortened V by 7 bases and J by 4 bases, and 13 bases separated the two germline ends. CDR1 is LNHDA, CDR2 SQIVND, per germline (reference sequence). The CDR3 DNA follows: TGTGCCAGTAAAAGTAGGGGCATCACTGAAGCTTTCTTT. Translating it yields CASKSRGITEAFF. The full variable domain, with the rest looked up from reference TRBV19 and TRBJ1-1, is DGGITQSPKYLFRKEGQNVTLSCEQNLNHDAMYWYRQDPGQGLRLIYYSQIVNDFQKGDIAEGYSVSREKKESFPLTVTSAQKNPTAFYLCASKSRGITEAFFGQGTRLTVV.

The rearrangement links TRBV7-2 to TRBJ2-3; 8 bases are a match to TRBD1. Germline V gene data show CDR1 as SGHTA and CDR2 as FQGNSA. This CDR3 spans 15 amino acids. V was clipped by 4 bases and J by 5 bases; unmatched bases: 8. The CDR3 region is CASSYGQGNGDTQYF. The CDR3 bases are TGTGCCAGCAGCTACGGACAGGGAAACGGAGATACGCAGTATTTT.

The CDR3 DNA reads TGTGCCAGCAGTCAATACAGGGAATTGGATGGCTACACCTTC. This codes for CASSQYRELDGYTF. The V call is TRBV6-2 or TRBV6-3, the J call TRBJ1-2, with D perhaps matching TRBD1 (6 bases). CDR3 length: 14 residues. Between the trimmed V and J ends, which lost 5 bases and 6 bases, there was a span of 16 bases. In germline, CDR1 is MNHEY, CDR2 SVGEGT.

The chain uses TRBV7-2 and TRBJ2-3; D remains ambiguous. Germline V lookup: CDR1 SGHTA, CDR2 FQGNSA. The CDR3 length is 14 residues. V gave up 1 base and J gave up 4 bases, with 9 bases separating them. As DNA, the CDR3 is TGTGCCAGCAGCTTAGTTGCTAGATCAGATACGCAGTATTTT. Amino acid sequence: CASSLVARSDTQYF.

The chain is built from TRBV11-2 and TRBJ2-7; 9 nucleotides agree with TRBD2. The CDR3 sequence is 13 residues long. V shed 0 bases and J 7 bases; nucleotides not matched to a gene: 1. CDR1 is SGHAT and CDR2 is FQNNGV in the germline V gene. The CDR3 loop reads CASSLDLAGEQYV. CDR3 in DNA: TGTGCCAGCAGCTTAGATCTAGCGGGGGAGCAGTACGTC.

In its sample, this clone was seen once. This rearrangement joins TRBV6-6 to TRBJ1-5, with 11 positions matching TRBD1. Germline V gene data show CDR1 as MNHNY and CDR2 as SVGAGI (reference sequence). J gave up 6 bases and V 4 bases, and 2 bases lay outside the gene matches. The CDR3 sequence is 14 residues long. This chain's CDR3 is CASSWTGGVQPQHF. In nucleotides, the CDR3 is TGTGCCAGCAGTTGGACAGGGGGCGTTCAGCCCCAGCATTTT.

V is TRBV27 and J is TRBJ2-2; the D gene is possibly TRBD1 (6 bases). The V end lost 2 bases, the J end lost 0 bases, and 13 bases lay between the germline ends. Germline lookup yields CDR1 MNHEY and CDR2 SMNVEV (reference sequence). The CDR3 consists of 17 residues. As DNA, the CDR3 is TGTGCCAGCAGTTTACCTGGACAGCACACGAACACCGGGGAGCTGTTTTTT. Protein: CASSLPGQHTNTGELFF.

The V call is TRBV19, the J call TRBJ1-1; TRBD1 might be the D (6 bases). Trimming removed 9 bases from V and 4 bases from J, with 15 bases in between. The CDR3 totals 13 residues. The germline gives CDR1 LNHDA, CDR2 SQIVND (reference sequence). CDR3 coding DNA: TGTGCCAGCCGATACAGGGCAGGCACTGAAGCTTTCTTT. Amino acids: CASRYRAGTEAFF.

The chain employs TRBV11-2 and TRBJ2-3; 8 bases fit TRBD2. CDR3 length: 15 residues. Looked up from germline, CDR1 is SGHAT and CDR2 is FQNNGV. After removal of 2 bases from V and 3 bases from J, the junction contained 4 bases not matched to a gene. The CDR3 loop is CASSLQGTRTDTQYF. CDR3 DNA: TGTGCCAGCAGCTTACAAGGGACTAGAACAGATACGCAGTATTTT.

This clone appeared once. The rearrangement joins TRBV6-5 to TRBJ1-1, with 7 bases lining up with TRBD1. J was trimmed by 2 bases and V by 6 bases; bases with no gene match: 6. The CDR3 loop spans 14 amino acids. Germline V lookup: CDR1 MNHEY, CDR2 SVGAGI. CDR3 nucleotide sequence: TGTGCCAGCAGCCTGGACAGGCGTAACACTGAAGCTTTCTTT. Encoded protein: CASSLDRRNTEAFF.

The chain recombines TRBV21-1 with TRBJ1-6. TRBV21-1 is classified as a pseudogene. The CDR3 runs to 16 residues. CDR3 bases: TGTGCCAGCAGCTCCCCCGGGAGCTCCTATAATTCACCCCTCCACTTT. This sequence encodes CASSSPGSSYNSPLHF.